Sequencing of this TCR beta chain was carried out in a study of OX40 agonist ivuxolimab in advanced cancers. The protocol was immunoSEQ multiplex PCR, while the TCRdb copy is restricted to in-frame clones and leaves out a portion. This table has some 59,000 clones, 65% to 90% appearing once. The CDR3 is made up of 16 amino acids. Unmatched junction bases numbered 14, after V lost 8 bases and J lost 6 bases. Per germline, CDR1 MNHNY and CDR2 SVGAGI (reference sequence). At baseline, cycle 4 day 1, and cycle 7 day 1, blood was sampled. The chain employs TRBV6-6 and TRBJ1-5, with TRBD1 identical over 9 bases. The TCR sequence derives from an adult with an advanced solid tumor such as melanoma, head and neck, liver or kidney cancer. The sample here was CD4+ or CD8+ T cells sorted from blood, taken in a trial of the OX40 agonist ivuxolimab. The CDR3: CASDLGKQGASQPQHF. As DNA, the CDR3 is TGTGCCAGCGACCTGGGGAAACAGGGGGCCAGTCAGCCCCAGCATTTT.